This T cell receptor beta chain is from a study of cytomegalovirus exposure and HLA in healthy donors. Study-level background: In a later analysis, it was reported that the 110 or so validation repertoires had been produced on the same platform as the roughly 700 repertoires belonging to the first cohort. Study-wide results and limits: Subsequent analysis revealed that first-cohort TCR clusters tended to co-occur in the approximately 120 validation repertoires. Rare sequences made up most TCRs, while some public TCRs were found in many donors.

The CDR3 loop spans 14 amino acids. V was cut by 5 bases and J by 5 bases, with 13 bases left in between. CDR1 is SNHLY and CDR2 is FYNNEI in the germline V gene. Assay: immunoSEQ multiplex PCR; the TCRdb copy retains only in-frame clones and omits some. The sample contains approximately 71,000 clones, around 90% of which appear only once. The donors were part of the validation cohort of 95 to 150 subjects. That cohort was separate from the first cohort, which comprised 700 or so subjects. As regards this clone: Its matching antigen is unknown.

The sequenced material came from PBMCs. This sequence joins TRBV2 and TRBJ1-5; tentatively, D is TRBD1 (6 bases). The clonotype originates from a man younger than 30 in good health and CMV-seronegative. The CDR3 DNA reads as TGTGCCAGCAGTCAGGGGAATTCGTATCAGCCCCAGCATTTT. Amino acid sequence: CASSQGNSYQPQHF.